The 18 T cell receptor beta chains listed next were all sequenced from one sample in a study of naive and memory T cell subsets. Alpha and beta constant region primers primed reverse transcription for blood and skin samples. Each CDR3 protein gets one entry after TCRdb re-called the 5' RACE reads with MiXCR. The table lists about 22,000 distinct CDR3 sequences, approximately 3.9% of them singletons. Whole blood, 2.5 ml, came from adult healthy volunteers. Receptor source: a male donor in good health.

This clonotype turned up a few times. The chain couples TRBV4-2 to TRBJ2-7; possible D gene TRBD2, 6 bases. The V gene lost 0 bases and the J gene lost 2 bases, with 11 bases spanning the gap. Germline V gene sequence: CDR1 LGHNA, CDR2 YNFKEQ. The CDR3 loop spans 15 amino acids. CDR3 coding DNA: TGTGCCAGCAGCCAAGATTACGGGAGCCCCTACGAGCAGTACTTC. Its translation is CASSQDYGSPYEQYF.

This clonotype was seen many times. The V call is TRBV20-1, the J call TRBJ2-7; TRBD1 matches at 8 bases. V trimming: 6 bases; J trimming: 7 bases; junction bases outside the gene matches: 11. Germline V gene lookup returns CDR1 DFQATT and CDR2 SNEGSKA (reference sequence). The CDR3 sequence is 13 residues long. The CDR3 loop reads CSAPGQVTGEQYF. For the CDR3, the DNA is TGCAGTGCGCCGGGACAGGTGACGGGAGAGCAGTACTTC.

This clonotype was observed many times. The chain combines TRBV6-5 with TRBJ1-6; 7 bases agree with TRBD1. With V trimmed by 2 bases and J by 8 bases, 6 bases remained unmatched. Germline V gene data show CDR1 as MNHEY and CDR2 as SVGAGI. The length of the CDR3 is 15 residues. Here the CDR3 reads CASSYATGRDSPLHF. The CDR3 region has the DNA TGTGCCAGCAGTTACGCGACAGGGAGAGATTCACCCCTCCACTTT.

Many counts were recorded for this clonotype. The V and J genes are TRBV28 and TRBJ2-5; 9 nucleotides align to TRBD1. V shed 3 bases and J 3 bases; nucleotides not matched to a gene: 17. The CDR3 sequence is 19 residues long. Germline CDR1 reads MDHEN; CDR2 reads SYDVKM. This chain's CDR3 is CASSFLDPGQGFFKETQYF. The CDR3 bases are TGTGCCAGCAGTTTCTTGGATCCGGGACAGGGATTTTTTAAAGAGACCCAGTACTTC.

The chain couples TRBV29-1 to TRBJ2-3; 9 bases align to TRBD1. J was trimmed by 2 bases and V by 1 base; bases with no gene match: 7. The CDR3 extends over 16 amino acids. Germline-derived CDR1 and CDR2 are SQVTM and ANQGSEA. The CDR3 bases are TGCAGCGTTGAAGGGGGCGGGACAGGGCCCACAGATACGCAGTATTTT. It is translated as CSVEGGGTGPTDTQYF.

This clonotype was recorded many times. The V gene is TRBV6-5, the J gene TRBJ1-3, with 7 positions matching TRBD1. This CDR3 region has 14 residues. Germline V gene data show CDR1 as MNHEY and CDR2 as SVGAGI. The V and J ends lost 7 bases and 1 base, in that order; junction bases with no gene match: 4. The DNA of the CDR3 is TGTGCCAGCAAATCAGGGGGGTCTGGAAACACCATATATTTT. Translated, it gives CASKSGGSGNTIYF.

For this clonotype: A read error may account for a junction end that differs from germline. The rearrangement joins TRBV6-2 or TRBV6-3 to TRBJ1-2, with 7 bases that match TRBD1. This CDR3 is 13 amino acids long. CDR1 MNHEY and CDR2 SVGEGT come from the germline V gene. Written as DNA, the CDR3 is TGTGACAGAAGTTTGCAGGGGGAGCGTGGCTACAAATTC. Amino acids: CDRSLQGERGYKF.

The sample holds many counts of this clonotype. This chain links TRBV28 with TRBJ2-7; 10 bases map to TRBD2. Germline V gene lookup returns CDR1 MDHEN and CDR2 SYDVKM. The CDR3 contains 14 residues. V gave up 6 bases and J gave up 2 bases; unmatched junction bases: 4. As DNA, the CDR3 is TGTGCCAGCAGGAGGACTAGCGGAACCTACGAGCAGTACTTC. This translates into CASRRTSGTYEQYF.

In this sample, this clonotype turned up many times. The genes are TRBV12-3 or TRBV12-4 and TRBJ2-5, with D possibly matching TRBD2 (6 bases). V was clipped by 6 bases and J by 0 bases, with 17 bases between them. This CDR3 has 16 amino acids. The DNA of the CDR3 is TGTGCCAGCAGCGAGGCCGGGAGTCAGTACCAAGAGACCCAGTACTTC. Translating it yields CASSEAGSQYQETQYF.

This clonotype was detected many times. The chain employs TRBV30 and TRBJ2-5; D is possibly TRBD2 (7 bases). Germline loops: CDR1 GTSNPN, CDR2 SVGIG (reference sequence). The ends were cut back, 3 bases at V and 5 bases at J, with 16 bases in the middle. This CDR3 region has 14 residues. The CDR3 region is CAWSEGGGWETQYF. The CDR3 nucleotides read TGTGCCTGGAGCGAGGGGGGGGGCTGGGAGACCCAGTACTTC. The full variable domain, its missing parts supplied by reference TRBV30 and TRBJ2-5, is SQTIHQWPATLVQPVGSPLSLECTVEGTSNPNLYWYRQAAGRGLQLLFYSVGIGQISSEVPQNLSASRPQDRQFILSSKKLLLSDSGFYLCAWSEGGGWETQYFGPGTRLLVL.

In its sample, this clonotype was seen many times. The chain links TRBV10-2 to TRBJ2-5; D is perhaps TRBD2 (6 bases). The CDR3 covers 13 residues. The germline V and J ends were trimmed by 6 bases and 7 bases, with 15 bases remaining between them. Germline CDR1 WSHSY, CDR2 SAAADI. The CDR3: CASRREFGGTQYF. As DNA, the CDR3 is TGCGCCAGCAGGCGTGAATTCGGGGGGACCCAGTACTTC.

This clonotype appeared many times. CDR3 loop: CSARDRGRANEQFF. DNA for the CDR3: TGCAGTGCTAGAGATAGGGGCAGGGCCAATGAGCAGTTCTTC. The genes are TRBV20-1 and TRBJ2-1; D possibly corresponds to TRBD1 (5 bases). V dropped 0 bases and J dropped 6 bases, with 12 bases sitting between them. The CDR3 runs 14 residues. From germline, CDR1 is DFQATT and CDR2 SNEGSKA (reference sequence).

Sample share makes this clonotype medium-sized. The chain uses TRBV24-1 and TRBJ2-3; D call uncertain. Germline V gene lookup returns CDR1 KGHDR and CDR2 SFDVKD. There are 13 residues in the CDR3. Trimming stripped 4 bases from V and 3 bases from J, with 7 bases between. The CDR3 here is CATSETPTDTQYF. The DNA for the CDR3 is TGTGCCACCAGTGAGACCCCGACAGATACGCAGTATTTT.

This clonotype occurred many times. CDR3 sequence reads: CASSLHSQETQYF. The CDR3 DNA is TGTGCCAGCAGTTTACACAGCCAAGAGACCCAGTACTTC. This chain connects TRBV12-3 or TRBV12-4 to TRBJ2-5; D not resolved. The CDR3 contains 13 residues. V lost 2 bases, J lost 1 base, and 5 bases lay in between.

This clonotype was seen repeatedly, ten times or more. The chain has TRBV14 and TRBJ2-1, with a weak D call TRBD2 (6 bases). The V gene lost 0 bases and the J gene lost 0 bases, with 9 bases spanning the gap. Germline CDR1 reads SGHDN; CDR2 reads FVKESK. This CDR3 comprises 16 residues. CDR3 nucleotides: TGTGCCAGCAGCCAAGATACGGGGGACTCCTACAATGAGCAGTTCTTC. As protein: CASSQDTGDSYNEQFF.

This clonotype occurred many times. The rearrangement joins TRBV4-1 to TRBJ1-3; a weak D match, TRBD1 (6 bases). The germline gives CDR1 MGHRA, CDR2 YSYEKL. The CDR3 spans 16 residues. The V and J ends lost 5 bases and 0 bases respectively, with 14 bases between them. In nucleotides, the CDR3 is TGCGCCAGCAGCTTAACAGGGACAAACTCTGGAAACACCATATATTTT. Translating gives CASSLTGTNSGNTIYF.

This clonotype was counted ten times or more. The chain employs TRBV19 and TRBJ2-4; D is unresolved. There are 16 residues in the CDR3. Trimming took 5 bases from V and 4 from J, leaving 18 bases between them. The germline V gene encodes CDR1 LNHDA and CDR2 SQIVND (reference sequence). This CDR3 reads CASSPHLAESKNIQYF. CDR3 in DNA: TGTGCCAGTAGTCCTCATTTGGCGGAGTCAAAAAACATTCAGTACTTC.

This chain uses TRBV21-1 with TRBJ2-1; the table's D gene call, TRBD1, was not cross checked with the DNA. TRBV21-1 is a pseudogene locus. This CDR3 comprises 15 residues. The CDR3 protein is CASSKFIPGGDEQFF. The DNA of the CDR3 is TGTGCCAGCAGCAAATTTATCCCAGGGGGCGATGAGCAGTTCTTC.